The entry below describes one T cell receptor (beta chain). This entry belongs to a study of T cell responses to AZD1222 COVID-19 vaccine. The protocol was immunoSEQ multiplex PCR, while the TCRdb copy is restricted to in-frame clones and leaves out a portion. Counted here are some 130,000 clones, roughly 90% occurring once; the ten biggest clones make up 8.4%. The receptor's source is an adult in good health. Here the sequenced sample was peripheral blood, taken on day 0 of AZD1222 vaccination.

For the CDR3, the DNA is TGTGCCAGCGGGTCGGGGTATAATTCACCCCTCCACTTT. The encoded protein is CASGSGYNSPLHF. V usage is TRBV12-3 or TRBV12-4 and J usage is TRBJ1-6; D is unclear. The CDR3 sequence is 13 residues long. The V gene lost 8 bases and the J gene lost 4 bases, with 9 bases spanning the gap.